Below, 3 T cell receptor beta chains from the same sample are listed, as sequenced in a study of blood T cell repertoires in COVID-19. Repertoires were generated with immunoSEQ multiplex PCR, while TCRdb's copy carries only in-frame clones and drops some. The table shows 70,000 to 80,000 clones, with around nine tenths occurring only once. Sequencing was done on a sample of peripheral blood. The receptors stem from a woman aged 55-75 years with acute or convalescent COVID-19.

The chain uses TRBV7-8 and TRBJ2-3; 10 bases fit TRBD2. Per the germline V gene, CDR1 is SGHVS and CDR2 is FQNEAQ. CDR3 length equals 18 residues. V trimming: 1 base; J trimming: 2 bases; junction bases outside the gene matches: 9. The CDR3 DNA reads TGTGCCAGCAGCTTAGGTAGCGGGGGGCCGGGGATCACAGATACGCAGTATTTT. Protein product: CASSLGSGGPGITDTQYF.

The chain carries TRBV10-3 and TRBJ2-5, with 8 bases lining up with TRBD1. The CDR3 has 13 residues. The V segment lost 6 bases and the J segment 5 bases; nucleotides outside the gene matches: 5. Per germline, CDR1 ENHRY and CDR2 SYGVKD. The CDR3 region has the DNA TGTGCCATCAGCCAGGGGGCGGGGGAGACCCAGTACTTC. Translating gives CAISQGAGETQYF.

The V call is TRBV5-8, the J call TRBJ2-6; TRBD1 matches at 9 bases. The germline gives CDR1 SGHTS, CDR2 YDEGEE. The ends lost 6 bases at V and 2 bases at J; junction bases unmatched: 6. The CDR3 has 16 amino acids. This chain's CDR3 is CASIPGQGAGANVLTF. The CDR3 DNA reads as TGTGCCAGCATCCCGGGACAGGGCGCTGGGGCCAACGTCCTGACTTTC.